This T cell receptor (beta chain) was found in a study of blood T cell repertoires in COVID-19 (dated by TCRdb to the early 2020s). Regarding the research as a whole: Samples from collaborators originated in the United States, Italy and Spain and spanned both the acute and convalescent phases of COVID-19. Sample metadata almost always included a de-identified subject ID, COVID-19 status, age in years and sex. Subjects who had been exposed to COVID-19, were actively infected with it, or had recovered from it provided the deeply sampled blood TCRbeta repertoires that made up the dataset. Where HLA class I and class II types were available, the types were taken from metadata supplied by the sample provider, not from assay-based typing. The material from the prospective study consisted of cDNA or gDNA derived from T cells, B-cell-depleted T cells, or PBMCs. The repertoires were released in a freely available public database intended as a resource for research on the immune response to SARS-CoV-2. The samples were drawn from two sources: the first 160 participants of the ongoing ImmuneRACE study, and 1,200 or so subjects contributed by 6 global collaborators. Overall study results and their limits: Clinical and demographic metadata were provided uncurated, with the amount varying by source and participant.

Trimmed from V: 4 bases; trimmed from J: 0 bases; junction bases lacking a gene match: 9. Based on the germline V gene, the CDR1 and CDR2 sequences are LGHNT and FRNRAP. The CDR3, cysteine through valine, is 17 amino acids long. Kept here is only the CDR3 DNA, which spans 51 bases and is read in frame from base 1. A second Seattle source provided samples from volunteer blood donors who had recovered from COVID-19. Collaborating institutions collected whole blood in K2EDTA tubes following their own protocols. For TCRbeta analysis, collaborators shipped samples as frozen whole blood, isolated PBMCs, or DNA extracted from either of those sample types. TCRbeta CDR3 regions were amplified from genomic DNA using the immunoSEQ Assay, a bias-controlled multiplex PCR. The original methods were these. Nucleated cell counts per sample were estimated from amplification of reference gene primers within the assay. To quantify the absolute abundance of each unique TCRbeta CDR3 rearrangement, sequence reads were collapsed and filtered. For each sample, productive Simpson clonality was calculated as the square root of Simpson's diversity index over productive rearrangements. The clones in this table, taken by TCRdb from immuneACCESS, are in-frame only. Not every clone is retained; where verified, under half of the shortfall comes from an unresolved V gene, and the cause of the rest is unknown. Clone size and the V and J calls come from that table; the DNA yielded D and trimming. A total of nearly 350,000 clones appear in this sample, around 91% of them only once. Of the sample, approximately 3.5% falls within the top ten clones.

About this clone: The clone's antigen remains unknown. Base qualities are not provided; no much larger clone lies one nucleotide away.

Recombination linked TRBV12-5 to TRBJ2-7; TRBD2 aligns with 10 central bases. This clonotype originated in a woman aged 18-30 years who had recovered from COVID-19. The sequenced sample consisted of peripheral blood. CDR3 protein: CASGSPFSGRYSYEQYV. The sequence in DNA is TGTGCTAGTGGTTCGCCCTTTAGCGGGAGGTACTCCTACGAGCAGTACGTC.